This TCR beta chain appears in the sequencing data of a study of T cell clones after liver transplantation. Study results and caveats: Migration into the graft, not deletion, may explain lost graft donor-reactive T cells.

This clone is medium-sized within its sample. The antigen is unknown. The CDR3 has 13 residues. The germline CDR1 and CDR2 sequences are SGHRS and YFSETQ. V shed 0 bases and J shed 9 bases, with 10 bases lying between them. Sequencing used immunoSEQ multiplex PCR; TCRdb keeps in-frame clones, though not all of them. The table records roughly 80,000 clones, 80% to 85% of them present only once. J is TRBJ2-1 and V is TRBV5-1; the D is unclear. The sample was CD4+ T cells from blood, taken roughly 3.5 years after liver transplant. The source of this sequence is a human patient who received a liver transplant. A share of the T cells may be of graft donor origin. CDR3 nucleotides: TGCGCCAGCAGCTTGGAAGGAGCAAGTGAGCAGTTCTTC. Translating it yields CASSLEGASEQFF.